This TCR beta chain is from a study of T-cell reconstitution after alpha-beta-depleted transplantation in children (dated by TCRdb to about 2016). For context, the study as a whole: The study quantitatively tracked T-cell immune reconstitution after TCRalphabeta/CD19-depleted allogeneic hematopoietic cell transplantation in children using TCR repertoire profiling.

Library preparation was by PCR. The run used an Illumina HiSeq 2500. TCR library preparation used molecular barcoding, with unique molecular identifiers applied to normalize quantification of the TCRbeta repertoire. TCRdb passed the public sequencing reads through fastp at Q25 and MiXCR, retaining productive beta sequences. Rows merge per CDR3 protein into single entries with the most common DNA and genes. The sample profile shows over 550,000 distinct CDR3 sequences; roughly a tenth of them were found once. Of the sample, 4% falls within the top ten clones. The CDR3 contains 17 residues, cysteine and phenylalanine counted. Only the CDR3 DNA is retained, 51 bases long and in frame from the first base. Cut back by 5 bases and 2 bases, the V and J ends lie 19 bases apart. This clonotype has a handful of counts. There is no known antigen for this receptor. Per-base quality was not reported, and no clone a single base away is much larger than it.

Recombination linked TRBV12-3 or TRBV12-4 to TRBJ2-4; the D element could tentatively be TRBD1 or TRBD2, as 5 bases agree for each. The TCR sequence derives from a human donor who donated a stem cell graft to a child with acute myeloid leukemia. Specimen: PBMCs from the stem cell graft donor, collected from the stem cell graft. The nucleotides are TGTGCCAGCAGTGCCGGGACGCCTCCAGGGACCAAAAACATTCAGTACTTC. It codes for CASSAGTPPGTKNIQYF.